The 23 T cell receptor beta chains reported below all come from one sample, sequenced in a study of human T cells and chemical hapten exposure. Stated time point: patch test 2, 6 weeks after DPC sensitization. As for treatment: therapeutic diphenylcyclopropenone sensitization with weekly scalp DPC. TCRdb used MiXCR to reprocess the RACE reads, holding one entry per CDR3 protein. The sample records 330,000 or so distinct CDR3 sequences, 6% to 7% being singletons. The sample in question was whole blood, obtained in connection with sensitization to the hapten diphenylcyclopropenone (DPC). These TCRs come from a woman between 18 and 29 years old with alopecia areata. Some clones in this sample may be carry-over from other donors' samples.

This clonotype was observed a few times. This rearrangement joins TRBV10-3 to TRBJ2-7; 8 bases agree with TRBD1. The CDR3 is made up of 13 amino acids. The V gene's germline CDR1 is ENHRY and CDR2 SYGVKD. V shed 5 bases and J 7 bases; nucleotides not matched to a gene: 7. The CDR3 here is CAISSGGQEEQYF. The CDR3, as DNA: TGTGCCATCAGTTCCGGGGGACAGGAGGAGCAGTACTTC.

This clonotype was detected a few times. This chain joins TRBV4-3 and TRBJ2-2; a weak D match, TRBD1 (6 bases). Germline CDR1 and CDR2: LGHNA and YSLEER. This CDR3 has 17 amino acids. The V end was cut by 0 bases, the J end by 0 bases, with 11 bases between. The CDR3 region has the DNA TGCGCCAGCAGCCAAGATTTCAGGGGATCGAACACCGGGGAGCTGTTTTTT. Translating gives CASSQDFRGSNTGELFF.

V usage is TRBV12-3 or TRBV12-4 and J usage is TRBJ2-4; 10 bases line up with TRBD2. V lost 5 bases to trimming and J lost 0 bases; unmatched junction nucleotides: 7. This CDR3 has 17 amino acids. The CDR3 reads CASSQSTSGVAKNIQYF. The CDR3 nucleotides read TGTGCCAGCAGTCAATCAACTAGCGGGGTAGCCAAAAACATTCAGTACTTC.

The chain couples TRBV7-9 to TRBJ1-4; 7 bases fit TRBD1. V trimming: 6 bases; J trimming: 8 bases; junction bases outside the gene matches: 6. The germline V gene encodes CDR1 SEHNR and CDR2 FQNEAQ (reference sequence). This CDR3 is 13 amino acids long. CDR3 sequence (DNA): TGTGCCAGCAGGGCCGGGACAGAGGAAAAACTGTTTTTT. This sequence encodes CASRAGTEEKLFF. Full variable domain (remainder filled in from reference TRBV7-9 and TRBJ1-4): DTGVSQNPRHKITKRGQNVTFRCDPISEHNRLYWYRQTLGQGPEFLTYFQNEAQLEKSRLLSDRFSAERPKGSFSTLEIQRTEQGDSAMYLCASRAGTEEKLFFGSGTQLSVL.

At least ten counts were recorded for this clonotype. This chain uses TRBV5-1 with TRBJ1-1; TRBD1 matches at 9 bases. This CDR3 has 13 residues. Trimming took 5 bases from V and 11 from J; bases not matched to a gene: 10. Germline-derived CDR1 and CDR2 are SGHRS and YFSETQ. This CDR3 is CASRQGQGRDAFF. The CDR3 DNA follows: TGCGCCAGCAGACAGGGACAGGGAAGAGATGCTTTCTTT.

The chain has TRBV3-1 and TRBJ2-7; 8 nucleotides match TRBD1. This CDR3 contains 15 residues. The germline V gene has CDR1 LGHDT and CDR2 YNNKEL (reference sequence). The junction had 5 bases not matched to a gene; V was cut back by 0 bases and J by 4 bases. The CDR3 loop reads CASSQEYRGNYEQYF. The CDR3 nucleotides are TGTGCCAGCAGCCAAGAGTACAGGGGGAATTACGAGCAGTACTTC.

The gene calls are TRBV5-1 and TRBJ1-1; D is perhaps TRBD1 (5 bases). From germline, CDR1 is SGHRS and CDR2 YFSETQ. Between the trimmed V and J ends, which lost 5 bases and 1 base, there was a span of 15 bases. This CDR3 has 15 amino acids. The CDR3 loop is CASRVFGQGNTEAFF. The CDR3 region has the DNA TGCGCCAGCAGAGTGTTCGGCCAGGGGAACACTGAAGCTTTCTTT.

This clonotype was seen ten or more times. The chain joins TRBV6-5 to TRBJ2-5, with 8 bases lining up with TRBD2. After removal of 0 bases from V and 2 bases from J, the junction contained 5 bases not matched to a gene. The CDR3 is 16 amino acids. Germline CDR1 and CDR2: MNHEY and SVGAGI. The CDR3 protein is CASSYSITSGQETQYF. DNA of the CDR3: TGTGCCAGCAGTTACTCGATAACTAGCGGACAAGAGACCCAGTACTTC.

This clonotype has ten or more counts. J is TRBJ1-4 and V is TRBV27; 7 bases are shared with TRBD1. The V gene's germline CDR1 is MNHEY and CDR2 SMNVEV (reference sequence). Trimming cost V 1 base and J 7 bases; bases outside gene matches: 6. This CDR3 is 15 amino acids long. The CDR3 is CASSLYKGASEKLFF. CDR3 in DNA: TGTGCCAGCAGTTTATACAAGGGGGCGAGTGAAAAACTGTTTTTT.

The J gene is TRBJ2-2, the V gene TRBV12-3 or TRBV12-4; TRBD1 matches 9 bases. V shed 5 bases, J shed 7 bases, and the junction held 11 bases outside the gene matches. CDR3 length: 16 amino acids. CDR3 in DNA: TGTGCCAGCAGTCCATGGGGGGACAGGGCAAACGGGGAGCTGTTTTTT. Its translation is CASSPWGDRANGELFF.

This clonotype was counted between two and nine times. This rearrangement joins TRBV6-2 or TRBV6-3 to TRBJ1-2, with D possibly being TRBD1 (5 bases). The CDR3 spans 12 residues. From germline, CDR1 is MNHEY and CDR2 SVGEGT. V was trimmed by 8 bases and J by 8 bases, leaving 15 bases between them. DNA for the CDR3: TGTGCCAGCGCCAGGACACTGTCCGGCTACACCTTC. The encoded protein is CASARTLSGYTF.

This clonotype was seen more than once but under ten times. The chain joins TRBV20-1 to TRBJ1-1, with 7 bases matching TRBD1. Per the germline V gene, CDR1 is DFQATT and CDR2 is SNEGSKA (reference sequence). There are 14 residues in the CDR3. With 0 bases clipped from V and 4 bases from J, the junction kept 5 bases outside the gene matches. The CDR3, as DNA: TGCAGTGCTAGAGATCGGGACAGACTCACTGAAGCTTTCTTT. It translates to CSARDRDRLTEAFF.

This clonotype appeared many times. This chain uses TRBV29-1 with TRBJ2-6; D is uncertain. Trimming removed 0 bases at V and 2 bases at J, with 5 bases between. Germline V gene data show CDR1 as SQVTM and CDR2 as ANQGSEA. This CDR3 is 14 amino acids long. CDR3 nucleotide sequence: TGCAGCGTTGAAGATTCGGCTGGGGCCAACGTCCTGACTTTC. Its translation: CSVEDSAGANVLTF.

This clonotype was recorded a few times. This chain uses TRBV12-3 or TRBV12-4 with TRBJ1-5; D call uncertain. This CDR3 contains 13 residues. With 6 bases removed from V and 3 bases from J, the gap between germline ends came to 9 bases. The CDR3 reads CASSLTPNQPQHF. In DNA form, the CDR3 reads TGTGCCAGCAGCCTAACCCCCAATCAGCCCCAGCATTTT.

J is TRBJ2-3 and V is TRBV11-2, with TRBD2 identical over 10 bases. J gave up 0 bases and V 0 bases, and 6 bases lay outside the gene matches. Germline V lookup: CDR1 SGHAT, CDR2 FQNNGV. This CDR3 has 18 amino acids. The chain's CDR3 is CASSLEASGGSSTDTQYF. The DNA of the CDR3 is TGTGCCAGCAGCTTAGAGGCTAGCGGGGGCTCTAGCACAGATACGCAGTATTTT.

This clonotype was detected many times. This chain links TRBV6-6 with TRBJ1-1; perhaps TRBD1 as D (5 bases). Germline V gene sequence: CDR1 MNHNY, CDR2 SVGAGI (reference sequence). The V end lost 0 bases, the J end lost 3 bases, and 11 bases lay between the germline ends. The length of the CDR3 is 15 residues. The CDR3 DNA is TGTGCCAGCAGTTACTCGGGCAGGGTATACACTGAAGCTTTCTTT. It yields the protein CASSYSGRVYTEAFF.

The rearrangement uses TRBV4-1 and TRBJ2-1; 7 nucleotides line up with TRBD2. CDR1 is MGHRA, CDR2 YSYEKL, per germline. The CDR3 runs to 16 residues. V dropped 3 bases and J dropped 5; count of bases not matched to a gene: 10. The CDR3 sequence is CASSQRTAGRDNEQFF. The CDR3 DNA follows: TGCGCCAGCAGCCAGAGAACAGCGGGGAGAGACAATGAGCAGTTCTTC.

This clonotype was observed many times. The chain uses TRBV20-1 and TRBJ2-5, with D tentatively TRBD2 (5 bases). This CDR3 region has 17 residues. Germline CDR1 is DFQATT and CDR2 is SNEGSKA (reference sequence). V was trimmed by 7 bases and J by 4 bases, leaving 28 bases between them. CDR3 coding DNA: TGCAGTGGACTTAACCGAGGACTTACAAAAGGGAGAGAGACCCAGTACTTC. It yields the protein CSGLNRGLTKGRETQYF.

V is TRBV2 and J is TRBJ1-5; D is unclear. Germline V gives CDR1 SNHLY, CDR2 FYNNEI. The CDR3 length is 14 residues. Trimming took off 7 bases at V and 5 bases at J, with 15 bases between the two ends. The CDR3 protein is CASTPGVRDQPQHF. The DNA for the CDR3 is TGTGCCAGCACCCCGGGCGTGCGGGATCAGCCCCAGCATTTT. Full variable domain (outside the CDR3, taken from reference TRBV2 and TRBJ1-5): EPEVTQTPSHQVTQMGQEVILRCVPISNHLYFYWYRQILGQKVEFLVSFYNNEISEKSEIFDDQFSVERPDGSNFTLKIRSTKLEDSAMYFCASTPGVRDQPQHFGDGTRLSIL.

This clonotype has ten or more counts. The chain couples TRBV10-3 to TRBJ2-5; D not resolved. Trimming stripped 2 bases from V and 1 base from J, with 2 bases between. The CDR3 runs to 12 residues. CDR1 ENHRY and CDR2 SYGVKD come from the germline V gene. CDR3 amino acids: CAISEPQETQYF. CDR3 nucleotides: TGTGCCATCAGTGAGCCCCAAGAGACCCAGTACTTC.

About this clonotype: This sequence may be a read error, since a much larger clone differs from it by one base. The chain carries TRBV6-2 or TRBV6-3 and TRBJ1-1; D ambiguous. V was cut by 4 bases and J by 1 base, with 16 bases left in between. The germline gives CDR1 MNHEY, CDR2 SVGEGT. This CDR3 contains 16 residues. The CDR3 sequence: CASSSPGGSRNTEAFF. CDR3 DNA sequence: TGTGCCAGCAGTTCCCCCGGCGGCAGCAGGAACACTGAAGCTTTCTTT.

This clonotype was seen a handful of times. V usage is TRBV3-1 and J usage is TRBJ2-4; no firm D call. V was pared by 1 base and J by 0 bases, with 10 bases between. The CDR3 spans 16 residues. Germline CDR1 LGHDT, CDR2 YNNKEL (reference sequence). The CDR3 nucleotides read TGTGCCAGCAGCCAAGTGGGTTTACTAGCCAAAAACATTCAGTACTTC. Its translation is CASSQVGLLAKNIQYF.

This clonotype was seen repeatedly, ten times or more. The V gene is TRBV4-2, the J gene TRBJ1-5; D might be TRBD1 (5 bases). V gave up 0 bases and J gave up 9 bases, with 15 bases separating them. The CDR3 extends over 15 amino acids. CDR1 is LGHNA, CDR2 YNFKEQ, per germline. CDR3 DNA sequence: TGTGCCAGCAGCCAAGATGCCTCCGGGGCAGGGCCCCAGCATTTT. Its protein product is CASSQDASGAGPQHF.